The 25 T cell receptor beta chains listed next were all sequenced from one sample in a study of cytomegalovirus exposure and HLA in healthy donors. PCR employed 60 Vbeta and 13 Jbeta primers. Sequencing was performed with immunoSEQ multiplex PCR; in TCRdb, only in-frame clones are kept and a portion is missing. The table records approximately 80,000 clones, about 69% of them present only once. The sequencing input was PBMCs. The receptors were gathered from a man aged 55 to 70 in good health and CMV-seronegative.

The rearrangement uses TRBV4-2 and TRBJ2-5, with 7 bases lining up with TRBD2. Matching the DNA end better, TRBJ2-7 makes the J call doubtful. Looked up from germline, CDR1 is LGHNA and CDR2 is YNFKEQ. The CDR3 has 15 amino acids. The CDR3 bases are TGTGCCAGCAGCCAAGAAGGAGGGGCGGGGGACGAGCAGTACTTC. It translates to CASSQEGGAGDEQYF.

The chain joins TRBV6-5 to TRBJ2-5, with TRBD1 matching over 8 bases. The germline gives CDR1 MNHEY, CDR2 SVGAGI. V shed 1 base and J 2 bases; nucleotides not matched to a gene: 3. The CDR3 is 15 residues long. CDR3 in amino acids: CASSYWQGAQETQYF. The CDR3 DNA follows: TGTGCCAGCAGTTACTGGCAGGGGGCACAAGAGACCCAGTACTTC.

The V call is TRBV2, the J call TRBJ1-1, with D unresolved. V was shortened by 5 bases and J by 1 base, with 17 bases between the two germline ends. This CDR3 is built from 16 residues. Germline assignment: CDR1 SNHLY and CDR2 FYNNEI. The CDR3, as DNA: TGTGCCAGCAGTCTACGTCGGGAGGACTCGAACACTGAAGCTTTCTTT. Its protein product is CASSLRREDSNTEAFF.

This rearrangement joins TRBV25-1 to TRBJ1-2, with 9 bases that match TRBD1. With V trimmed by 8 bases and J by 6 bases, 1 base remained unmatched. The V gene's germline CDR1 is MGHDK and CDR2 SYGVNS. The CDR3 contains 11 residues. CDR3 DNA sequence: TGTGCCAGCCGGACAGGGGATGGCTACACCTTC. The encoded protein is CASRTGDGYTF.

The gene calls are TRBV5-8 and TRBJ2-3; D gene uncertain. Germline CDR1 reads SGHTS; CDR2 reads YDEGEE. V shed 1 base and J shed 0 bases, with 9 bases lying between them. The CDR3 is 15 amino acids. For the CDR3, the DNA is TGTGCCAGCAGCTTGCGTGTCCCTAGCACAGATACGCAGTATTTT. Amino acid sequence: CASSLRVPSTDTQYF.

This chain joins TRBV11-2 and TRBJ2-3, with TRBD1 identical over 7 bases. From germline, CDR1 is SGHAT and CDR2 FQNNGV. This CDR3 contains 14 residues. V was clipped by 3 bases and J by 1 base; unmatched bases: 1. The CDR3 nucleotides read TGTGCCAGCAGCTTCCAGGGGGGCACAGATACGCAGTATTTT. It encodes CASSFQGGTDTQYF.

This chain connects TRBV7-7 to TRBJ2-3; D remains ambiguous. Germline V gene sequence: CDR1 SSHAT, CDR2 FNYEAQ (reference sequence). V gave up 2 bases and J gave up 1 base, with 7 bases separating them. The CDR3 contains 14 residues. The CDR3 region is CASSLTVRTDTQYF. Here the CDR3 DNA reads TGTGCCAGCAGCTTAACGGTCCGCACAGATACGCAGTATTTT.

Here the CDR3 reads CASSRGQTNTEAFF. The CDR3 nucleotides read TGTGCCAGTAGTAGGGGCCAGACGAACACTGAAGCTTTCTTT. The gene calls are TRBV19 and TRBJ1-1; D may be TRBD1 (5 bases). Trimming took off 4 bases at V and 1 base at J, with 10 bases between the two ends. This CDR3 contains 14 residues. CDR1 and CDR2 (germline): LNHDA, SQIVND (reference sequence).

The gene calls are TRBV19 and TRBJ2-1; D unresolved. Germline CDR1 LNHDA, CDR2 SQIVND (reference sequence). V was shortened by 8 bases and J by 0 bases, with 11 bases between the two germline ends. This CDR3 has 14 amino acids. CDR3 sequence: CASSDKTSYNEQFF. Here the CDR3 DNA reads TGTGCCAGTTCTGACAAAACCTCCTACAATGAGCAGTTCTTC.

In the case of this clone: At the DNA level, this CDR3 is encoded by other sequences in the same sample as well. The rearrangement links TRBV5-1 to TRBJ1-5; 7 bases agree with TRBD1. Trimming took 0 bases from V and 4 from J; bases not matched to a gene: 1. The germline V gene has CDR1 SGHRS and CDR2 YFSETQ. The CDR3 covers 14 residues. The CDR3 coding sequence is TGCGCCAGCAGCTTGGGGACAGGAAATCAGCCCCAGCATTTT. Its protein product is CASSLGTGNQPQHF.

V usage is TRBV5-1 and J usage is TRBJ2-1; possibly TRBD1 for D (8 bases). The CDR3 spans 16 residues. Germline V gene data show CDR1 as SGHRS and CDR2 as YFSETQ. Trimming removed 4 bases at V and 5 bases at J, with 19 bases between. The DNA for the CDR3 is TGCGCCAGCAGCGCGCGGGGGACAGGCCTACACAATGAGCAGTTCTTC. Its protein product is CASSARGTGLHNEQFF.

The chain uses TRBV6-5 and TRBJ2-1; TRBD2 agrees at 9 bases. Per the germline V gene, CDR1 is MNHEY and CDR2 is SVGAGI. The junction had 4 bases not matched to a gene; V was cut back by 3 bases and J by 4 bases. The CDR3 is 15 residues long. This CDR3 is CASSYSGGWYNEQFF. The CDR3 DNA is TGTGCCAGCAGTTATAGCGGGGGATGGTACAATGAGCAGTTCTTC.

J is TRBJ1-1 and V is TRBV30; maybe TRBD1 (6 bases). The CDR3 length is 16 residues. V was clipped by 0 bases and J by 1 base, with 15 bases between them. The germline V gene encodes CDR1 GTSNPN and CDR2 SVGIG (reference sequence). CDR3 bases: TGTGCCTGGAGTGTATCTGGGGGCGCGTGGAACACTGAAGCTTTCTTT. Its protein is CAWSVSGGAWNTEAFF.

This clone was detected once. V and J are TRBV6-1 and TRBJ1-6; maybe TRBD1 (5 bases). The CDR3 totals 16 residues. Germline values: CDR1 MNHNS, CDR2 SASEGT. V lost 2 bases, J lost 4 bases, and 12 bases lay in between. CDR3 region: CASSESGRGYNSPLHF. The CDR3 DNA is TGTGCCAGCAGTGAATCCGGACGGGGGTATAATTCACCCCTCCACTTT.

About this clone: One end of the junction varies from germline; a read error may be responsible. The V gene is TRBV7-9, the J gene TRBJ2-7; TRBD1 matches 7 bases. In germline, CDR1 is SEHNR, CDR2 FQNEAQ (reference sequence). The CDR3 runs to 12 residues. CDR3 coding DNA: TGTTCCAGCACGGGGACAGACTACGAGCAGTACTTC. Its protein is CSSTGTDYEQYF.

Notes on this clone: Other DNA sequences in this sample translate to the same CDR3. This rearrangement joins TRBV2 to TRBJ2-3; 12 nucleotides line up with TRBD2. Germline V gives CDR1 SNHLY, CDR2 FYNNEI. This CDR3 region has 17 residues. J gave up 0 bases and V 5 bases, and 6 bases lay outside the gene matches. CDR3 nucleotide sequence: TGTGCCAGCAGTAAGACTAGCGGGGGAGACAGCACAGATACGCAGTATTTT. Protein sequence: CASSKTSGGDSTDTQYF.

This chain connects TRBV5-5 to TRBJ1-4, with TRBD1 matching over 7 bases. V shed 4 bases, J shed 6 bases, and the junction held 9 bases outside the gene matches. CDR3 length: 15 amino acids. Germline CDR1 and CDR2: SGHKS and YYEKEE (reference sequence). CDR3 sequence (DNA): TGTGCCAGCAGCACAGAGGGGACAGATGATGAAAAACTGTTTTTT. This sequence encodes CASSTEGTDDEKLFF.

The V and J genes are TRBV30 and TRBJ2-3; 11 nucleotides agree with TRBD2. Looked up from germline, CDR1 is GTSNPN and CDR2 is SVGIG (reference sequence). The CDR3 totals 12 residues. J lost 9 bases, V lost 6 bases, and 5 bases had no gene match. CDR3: CACSGTSGTQYF. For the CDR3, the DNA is TGTGCCTGTTCCGGGACTAGCGGAACGCAGTATTTT.

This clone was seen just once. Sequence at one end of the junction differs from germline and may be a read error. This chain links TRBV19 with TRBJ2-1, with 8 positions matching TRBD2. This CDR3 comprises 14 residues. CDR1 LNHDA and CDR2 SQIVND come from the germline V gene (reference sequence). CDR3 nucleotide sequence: TGTGCTAGTAGCGGGGCAGGGGCGTCGACTGAGCAGTTCTTC. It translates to CASSGAGASTEQFF.

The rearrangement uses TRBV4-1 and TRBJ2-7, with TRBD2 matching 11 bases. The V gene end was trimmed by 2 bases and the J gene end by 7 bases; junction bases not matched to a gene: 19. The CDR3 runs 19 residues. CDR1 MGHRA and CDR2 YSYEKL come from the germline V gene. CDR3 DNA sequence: TGCGCCAGCAGCCAATCCGCCAGTGCAACGACTAGCGGGGCGGGGGAGCAGTACTTC. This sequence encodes CASSQSASATTSGAGEQYF.

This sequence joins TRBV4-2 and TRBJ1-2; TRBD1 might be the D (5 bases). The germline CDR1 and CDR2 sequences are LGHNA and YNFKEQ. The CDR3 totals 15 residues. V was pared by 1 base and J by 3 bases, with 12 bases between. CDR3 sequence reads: CASSQAPPGDYGYTF. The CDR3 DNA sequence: TGTGCCAGCAGCCAAGCCCCCCCGGGGGACTATGGCTACACCTTC.

CDR3 residues: CASARAPGGGTEAFF. For the CDR3, the DNA is TGTGCCAGCGCCAGGGCCCCGGGGGGAGGCACTGAAGCTTTCTTT. The chain couples TRBV7-9 to TRBJ1-1; D might be TRBD1 (5 bases). The length of the CDR3 is 15 residues. Germline V CDR1 and CDR2: SEHNR, FQNEAQ (reference sequence). V dropped 8 bases and J dropped 4 bases, with 20 bases sitting between them.

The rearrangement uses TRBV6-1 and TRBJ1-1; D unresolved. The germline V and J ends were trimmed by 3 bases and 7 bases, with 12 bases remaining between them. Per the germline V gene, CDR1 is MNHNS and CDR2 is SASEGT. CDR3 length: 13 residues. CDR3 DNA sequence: TGTGCCAGCAGTGAGACTACAAAGATTGAAGCTTTCTTT. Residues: CASSETTKIEAFF.

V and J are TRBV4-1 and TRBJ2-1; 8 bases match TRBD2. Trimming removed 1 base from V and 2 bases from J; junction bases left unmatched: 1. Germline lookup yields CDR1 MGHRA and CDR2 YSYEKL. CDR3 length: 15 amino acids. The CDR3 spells CASSQAGGPYNEQFF. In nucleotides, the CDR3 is TGCGCCAGCAGCCAAGCGGGGGGGCCCTACAATGAGCAGTTCTTC.

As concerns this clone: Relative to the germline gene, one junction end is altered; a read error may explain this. The CDR3, as DNA: TGTGCCAGCAGTGAAGTTGGGGGGAATGAACAACTGTTTTTT. This sequence encodes CASSEVGGNEQLFF. V gene TRBV6-1 combines with J gene TRBJ1-4; a possible D gene is TRBD1 (5 bases). The CDR3 is 14 amino acids. Per germline, CDR1 MNHNS and CDR2 SASEGT.